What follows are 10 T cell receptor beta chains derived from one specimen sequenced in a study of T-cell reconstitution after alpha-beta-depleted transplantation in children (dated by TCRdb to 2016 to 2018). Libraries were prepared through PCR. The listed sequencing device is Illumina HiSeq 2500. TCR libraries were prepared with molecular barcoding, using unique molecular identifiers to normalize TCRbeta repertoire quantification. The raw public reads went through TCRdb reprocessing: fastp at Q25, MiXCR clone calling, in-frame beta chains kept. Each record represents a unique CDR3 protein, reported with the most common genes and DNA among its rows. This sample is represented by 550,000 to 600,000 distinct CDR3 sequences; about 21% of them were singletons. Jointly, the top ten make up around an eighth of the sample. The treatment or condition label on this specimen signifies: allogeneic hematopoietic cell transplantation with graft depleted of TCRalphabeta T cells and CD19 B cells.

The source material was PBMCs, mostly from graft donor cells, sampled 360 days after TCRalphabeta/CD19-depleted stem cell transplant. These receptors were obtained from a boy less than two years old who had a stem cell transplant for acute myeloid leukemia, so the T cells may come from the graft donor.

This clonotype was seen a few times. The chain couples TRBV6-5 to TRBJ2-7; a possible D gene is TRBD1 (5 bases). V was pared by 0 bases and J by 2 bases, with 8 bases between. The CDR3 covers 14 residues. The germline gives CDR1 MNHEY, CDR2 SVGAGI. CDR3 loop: CASSYSDSTYEQYV. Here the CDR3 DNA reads TGTGCCAGCAGTTACTCAGACAGCACCTACGAGCAGTACGTC.

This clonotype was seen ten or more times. CDR3 in amino acids: CASSAVILGGDYEQYF. CDR3 nucleotides: TGTGCCAGCAGCGCGGTCATTCTAGGCGGTGACTACGAGCAGTACTTC. This chain links TRBV5-5 with TRBJ2-7; D gene ambiguous. The CDR3 spans 16 residues. The germline V and J ends were trimmed by 4 bases and 3 bases, with 20 bases remaining between them. Germline CDR1 and CDR2: SGHKS and YYEKEE (reference sequence).

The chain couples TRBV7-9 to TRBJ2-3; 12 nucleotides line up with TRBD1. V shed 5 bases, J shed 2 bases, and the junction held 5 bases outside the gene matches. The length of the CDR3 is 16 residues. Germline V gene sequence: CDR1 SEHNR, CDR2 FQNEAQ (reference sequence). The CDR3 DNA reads TGTGCCAGCAGCCCGGGACAGGGGGCCCCCACAGATACGCAGTATTTT. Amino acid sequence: CASSPGQGAPTDTQYF.

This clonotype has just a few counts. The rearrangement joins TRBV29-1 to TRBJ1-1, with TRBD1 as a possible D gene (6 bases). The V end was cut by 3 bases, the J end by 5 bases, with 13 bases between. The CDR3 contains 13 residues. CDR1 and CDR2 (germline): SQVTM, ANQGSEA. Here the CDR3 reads CSVERHGTTEAFF. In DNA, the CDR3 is TGCAGCGTTGAGCGCCACGGGACAACTGAAGCTTTCTTT.

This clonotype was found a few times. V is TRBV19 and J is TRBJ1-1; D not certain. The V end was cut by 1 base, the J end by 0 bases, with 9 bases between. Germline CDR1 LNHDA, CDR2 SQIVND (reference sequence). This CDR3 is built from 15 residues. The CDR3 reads CASSIGAGLNTEAFF. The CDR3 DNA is TGTGCCAGTAGTATAGGAGCCGGGCTGAACACTGAAGCTTTCTTT.

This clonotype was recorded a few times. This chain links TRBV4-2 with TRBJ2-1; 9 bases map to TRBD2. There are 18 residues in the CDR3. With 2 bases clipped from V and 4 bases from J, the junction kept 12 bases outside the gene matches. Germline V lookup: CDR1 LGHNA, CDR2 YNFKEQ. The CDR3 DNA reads TGTGCCAGCAGCCAACCCACGGGGGTAGCGGGGGAGTACAATGAGCAGTTCTTC. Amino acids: CASSQPTGVAGEYNEQFF.

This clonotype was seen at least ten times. CDR3 DNA: TGTGCCAGCAGCGACGGAGATTACTATGGCTACACCTTC. It specifies CASSDGDYYGYTF. This rearrangement joins TRBV25-1 to TRBJ1-2; D not resolved. The CDR3 length is 13 residues. V was shortened by 6 bases and J by 3 bases, with 11 bases between the two germline ends. CDR1 is MGHDK, CDR2 SYGVNS, per germline.

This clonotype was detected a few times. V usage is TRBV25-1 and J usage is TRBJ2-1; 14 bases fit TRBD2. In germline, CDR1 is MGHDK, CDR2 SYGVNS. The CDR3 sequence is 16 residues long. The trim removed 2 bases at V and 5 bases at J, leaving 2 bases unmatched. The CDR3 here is CASSEPGLAGDNEQFF. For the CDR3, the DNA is TGTGCCAGCAGTGAACCGGGACTAGCGGGGGACAATGAGCAGTTCTTC.

The CDR3 sequence is CASSKPLASYNEQFF. The DNA for the CDR3 is TGTGCCAGCAGCAAGCCTCTAGCGAGCTACAATGAGCAGTTCTTC. The rearrangement uses TRBV28 and TRBJ2-1, with D perhaps TRBD2 (6 bases). The V gene lost 6 bases and the J gene lost 3 bases, with 15 bases spanning the gap. The CDR3 loop spans 15 amino acids. The V gene's germline CDR1 is MDHEN and CDR2 SYDVKM.

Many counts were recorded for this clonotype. As DNA, the CDR3 is TGTGCCGGCACTAGCCGCTACGAGCAGTACGTC. It yields the protein CAGTSRYEQYV. This chain uses TRBV2 with TRBJ2-7; maybe TRBD2 (6 bases). The ends were cut back, 11 bases at V and 3 bases at J, with 11 bases in the middle. Germline V gene sequence: CDR1 SNHLY, CDR2 FYNNEI. The CDR3 sequence is 11 residues long.